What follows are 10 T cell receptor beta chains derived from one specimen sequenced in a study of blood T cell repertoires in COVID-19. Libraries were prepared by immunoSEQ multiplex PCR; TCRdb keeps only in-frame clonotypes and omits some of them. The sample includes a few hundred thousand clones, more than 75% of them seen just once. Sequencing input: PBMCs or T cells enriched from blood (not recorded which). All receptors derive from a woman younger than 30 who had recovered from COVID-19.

The CDR3 DNA reads TGTGCTAGTGGTTCCGGGACTAGCGGGATCTCCGCCCAAGAGACCCAGTACTTC. Its translation: CASGSGTSGISAQETQYF. J is TRBJ2-5 and V is TRBV12-5, with TRBD2 identical over 13 bases. Germline assignment: CDR1 LGHNT and CDR2 FRNRAP. This CDR3 spans 18 amino acids. V gave up 4 bases and J gave up 1 base; unmatched junction bases: 9. Full variable domain (remainder filled in from reference TRBV12-5 and TRBJ2-5): DARVTQTPRHKVTEMGQEVTMRCQPILGHNTVFWYRQTMMQGLELLAYFRNRAPLDDSGMPKDRFSAEMPDATLATLKIQPSEPRDSAVYFCASGSGTSGISAQETQYFGPGTRLLVL.

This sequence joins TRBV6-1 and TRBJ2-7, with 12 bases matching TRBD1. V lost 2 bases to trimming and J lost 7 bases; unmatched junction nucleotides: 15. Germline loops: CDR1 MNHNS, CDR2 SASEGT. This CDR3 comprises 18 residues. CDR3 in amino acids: CASSERRYAGQGAKEQYF. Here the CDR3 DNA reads TGTGCCAGCAGTGAAAGGCGATATGCGGGACAGGGGGCGAAAGAGCAGTACTTC.

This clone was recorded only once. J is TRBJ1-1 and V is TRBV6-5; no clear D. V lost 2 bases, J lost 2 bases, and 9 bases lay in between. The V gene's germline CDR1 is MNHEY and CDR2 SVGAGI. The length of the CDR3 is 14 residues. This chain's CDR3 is CASSYGVQNTEAFF. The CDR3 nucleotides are TGTGCCAGCAGTTACGGAGTCCAAAACACTGAAGCTTTCTTT.

The CDR3 bases are TGTGCCTGGAGTGCGGCGAACACCGGGGAGCTGTTTTTT. Encoded protein: CAWSAANTGELFF. This rearrangement joins TRBV30 to TRBJ2-2; no reliable D call. CDR3 size: 13 residues. V lost 1 base, J lost 0 bases, and 3 bases lay in between. CDR1 is GTSNPN, CDR2 SVGIG, per germline (reference sequence). The variable domain in full, completed from reference TRBV30 and TRBJ2-2, reads SQTIHQWPATLVQPVGSPLSLECTVEGTSNPNLYWYRQAAGRGLQLLFYSVGIGQISSEVPQNLSASRPQDRQFILSSKKLLLSDSGFYLCAWSAANTGELFFGEGSRLTVL.

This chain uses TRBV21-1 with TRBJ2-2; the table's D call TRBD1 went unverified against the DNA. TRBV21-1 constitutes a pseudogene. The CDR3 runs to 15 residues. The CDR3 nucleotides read TGTGCCAGCAGCGCCCGACAGGGATCGAGCGGGGAGCTGTTTTTT. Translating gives CASSARQGSSGELFF.

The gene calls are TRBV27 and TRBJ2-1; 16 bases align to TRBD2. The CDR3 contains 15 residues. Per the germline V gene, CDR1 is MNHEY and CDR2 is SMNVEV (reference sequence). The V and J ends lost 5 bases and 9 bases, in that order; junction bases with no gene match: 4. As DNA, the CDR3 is TGTGCCAGCAGTCCCGGGACTAGCGGGGGGGCTGAGCAGTTCTTC. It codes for CASSPGTSGGAEQFF.

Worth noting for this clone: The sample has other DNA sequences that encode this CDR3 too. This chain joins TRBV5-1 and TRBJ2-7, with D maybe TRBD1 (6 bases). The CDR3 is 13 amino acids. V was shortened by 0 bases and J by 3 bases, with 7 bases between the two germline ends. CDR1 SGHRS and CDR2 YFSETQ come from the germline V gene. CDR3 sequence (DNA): TGCGCCAGCAGCTTGGCCAGGGGCTACGAGCAGTACTTC. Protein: CASSLARGYEQYF. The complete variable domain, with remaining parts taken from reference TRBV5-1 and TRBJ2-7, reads KAGVTQTPRYLIKTRGQQVTLSCSPISGHRSVSWYQQTPGQGLQFLFEYFSETQRNKGNFPGRFSGRQFSNSRSEMNVSTLELGDSALYLCASSLARGYEQYFGPGTRLTVT.

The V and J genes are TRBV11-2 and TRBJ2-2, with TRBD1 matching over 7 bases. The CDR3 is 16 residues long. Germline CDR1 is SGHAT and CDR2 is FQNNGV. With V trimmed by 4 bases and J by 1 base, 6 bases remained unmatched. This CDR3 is CASSSAGGRNTGELFF. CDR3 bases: TGTGCCAGCAGCTCGGCAGGGGGTCGGAACACCGGGGAGCTGTTTTTT. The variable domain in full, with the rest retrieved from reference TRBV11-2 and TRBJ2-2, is EAGVAQSPRYKIIEKRQSVAFWCNPISGHATLYWYQQILGQGPKLLIQFQNNGVVDDSQLPKDRFSAERLKGVDSTLKIQPAKLEDSAVYLCASSSAGGRNTGELFFGEGSRLTVL.

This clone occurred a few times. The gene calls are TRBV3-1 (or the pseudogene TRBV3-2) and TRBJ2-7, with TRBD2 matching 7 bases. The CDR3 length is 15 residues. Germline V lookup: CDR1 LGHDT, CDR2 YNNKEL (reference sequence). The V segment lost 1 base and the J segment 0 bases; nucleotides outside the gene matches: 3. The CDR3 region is CASSQVGGSSYEQYF. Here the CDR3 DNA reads TGTGCCAGCAGCCAAGTCGGGGGGAGCTCCTACGAGCAGTACTTC.

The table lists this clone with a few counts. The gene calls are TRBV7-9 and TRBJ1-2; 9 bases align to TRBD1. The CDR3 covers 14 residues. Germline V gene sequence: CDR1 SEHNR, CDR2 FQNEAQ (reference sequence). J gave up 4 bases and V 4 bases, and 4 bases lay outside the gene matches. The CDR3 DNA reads TGTGCCAGCAGCTCGACAGGGGGAGTCTATGGCTACACCTTC. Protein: CASSSTGGVYGYTF.